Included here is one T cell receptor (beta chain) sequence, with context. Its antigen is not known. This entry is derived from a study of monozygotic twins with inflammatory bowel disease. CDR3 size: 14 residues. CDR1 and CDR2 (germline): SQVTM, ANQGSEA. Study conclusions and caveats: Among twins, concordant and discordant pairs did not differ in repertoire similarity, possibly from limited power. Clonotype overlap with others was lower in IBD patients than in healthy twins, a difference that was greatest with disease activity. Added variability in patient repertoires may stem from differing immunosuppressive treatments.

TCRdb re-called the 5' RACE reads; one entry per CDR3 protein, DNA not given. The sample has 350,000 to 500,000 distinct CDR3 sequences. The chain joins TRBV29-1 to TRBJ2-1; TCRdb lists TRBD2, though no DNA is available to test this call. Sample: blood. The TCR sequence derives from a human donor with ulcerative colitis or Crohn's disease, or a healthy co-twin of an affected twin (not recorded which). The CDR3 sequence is CSVQTSGSQNEQFF.